Each of the 31 T cell receptor beta chains below was sequenced from the same sample in a study of CD8 T cells in Susac syndrome. RNA, at about 0.45 to 1 ug, was reverse transcribed with random hexamers. Each CDR3 protein is one row after TCRdb ran MiXCR on the immunoSEQ multiplex PCR reads. Here the sample spans about 130,000 distinct CDR3 sequences, roughly 89% being singletons. The sequencing sample was made of CD8+ T cells from PBMCs. All receptors come from a human donor with multiple sclerosis.

The chain couples TRBV19 to TRBJ2-7, with 8 nucleotides matching TRBD1. The ends lost 8 bases at V and 3 bases at J; junction bases unmatched: 12. Germline CDR1 reads LNHDA; CDR2 reads SQIVND (reference sequence). The CDR3 extends over 15 amino acids. The CDR3 here is CASCLDAGGYYEQYF. In nucleotides, the CDR3 is TGTGCCAGTTGCTTGGACGCAGGGGGCTACTACGAGCAGTACTTC.

This sequence joins TRBV7-9 and TRBJ1-5, with TRBD1 identical over 8 bases. The germline gives CDR1 SEHNR, CDR2 FQNEAQ (reference sequence). This CDR3 comprises 18 residues. Germline trimming cut 5 bases from V and 0 bases from J; bases unmatched to any gene: 12. The chain's CDR3 is CASSPGDRNAYSNQPQHF. In DNA form, the CDR3 reads TGTGCCAGCAGCCCCGGGGACAGGAATGCATATAGCAATCAGCCCCAGCATTTT. The full variable domain, its missing parts supplied by reference TRBV7-9 and TRBJ1-5, is DTGVSQNPRHKITKRGQNVTFRCDPISEHNRLYWYRQTLGQGPEFLTYFQNEAQLEKSRLLSDRFSAERPKGSFSTLEIQRTEQGDSAMYLCASSPGDRNAYSNQPQHFGDGTRLSIL.

This clonotype was counted only a few times. The J gene is TRBJ2-7, the V gene TRBV27; TRBD2 aligns across 12 bases. The germline gives CDR1 MNHEY, CDR2 SMNVEV (reference sequence). V lost 5 bases to trimming and J lost 2 bases; unmatched junction nucleotides: 4. This CDR3 contains 15 residues. The CDR3 protein is CASSPLAGGPYEQYF. CDR3 DNA: TGTGCCAGCAGTCCCCTAGCGGGAGGGCCCTACGAGCAGTACTTC.

In DNA form, the CDR3 reads TGTGCCACCAGTGATTACAGGGCCGGTGAGCAGTTCTTC. This gives the protein CATSDYRAGEQFF. The J gene is TRBJ2-1, the V gene TRBV24-1; a possible D gene is TRBD1 (6 bases). The CDR3 runs to 13 residues. V was shortened by 2 bases and J by 9 bases, with 10 bases between the two germline ends. CDR1 and CDR2 (germline): KGHDR, SFDVKD.

The chain combines TRBV28 with TRBJ2-7; 7 bases match TRBD1. This CDR3 comprises 13 residues. Germline V CDR1 and CDR2: MDHEN, SYDVKM. V lost 7 bases, J lost 2 bases, and 5 bases stayed unmatched. CDR3 residues: CASIDRAAYEQYF. In nucleotides, the CDR3 is TGTGCCAGCATCGACAGGGCAGCCTACGAGCAGTACTTC.

The V call is TRBV5-1, the J call TRBJ1-1; maybe TRBD1 (5 bases). Trimming stripped 9 bases from V and 3 bases from J, with 18 bases between. The CDR3 contains 14 residues. Germline loops: CDR1 SGHRS, CDR2 YFSETQ. This CDR3 reads CATRAGVGDTEAFF. DNA for the CDR3: TGCGCCACCCGAGCAGGAGTAGGGGACACTGAAGCTTTCTTT.

V gene TRBV6-5 combines with J gene TRBJ1-1; D is undetermined. Germline lookup yields CDR1 MNHEY and CDR2 SVGAGI. The CDR3 has 12 amino acids. V lost 2 bases, J lost 5 bases, and 6 bases lay in between. The CDR3 DNA is TGTGCCAGCAGTTACGGCCGGACTGAAGCTTTCTTT. Translating it yields CASSYGRTEAFF.

The genes are TRBV27 and TRBJ2-7, with 10 bases lining up with TRBD2. This CDR3 comprises 14 residues. Looked up from germline, CDR1 is MNHEY and CDR2 is SMNVEV (reference sequence). V shed 5 bases, J shed 6 bases, and the junction held 7 bases outside the gene matches. The CDR3 sequence is CASSPGTSVGEQYF. The CDR3 nucleotides read TGTGCCAGCAGTCCCGGGACTAGCGTCGGCGAGCAGTACTTC.

The V gene is TRBV19, the J gene TRBJ2-5; D is uncertain. V lost 5 bases, J lost 4 bases, and 11 bases lay in between. Germline loops: CDR1 LNHDA, CDR2 SQIVND (reference sequence). This CDR3 is built from 13 residues. CDR3 coding DNA: TGTGCCAGTAGTCCCTCGGTCGGAGAGACCCAGTACTTC. This gives the protein CASSPSVGETQYF.

CDR3 amino acids: CASSQDRATTYGYTF. The CDR3 region has the DNA TGTGCCAGCAGCCAAGACCGGGCCACAACCTATGGCTACACCTTC. The rearrangement uses TRBV3-1 and TRBJ1-2; no clear D. Germline V gene sequence: CDR1 LGHDT, CDR2 YNNKEL (reference sequence). The CDR3 has 15 residues. The germline V and J ends were trimmed by 0 bases and 4 bases, with 12 bases remaining between them.

This sequence joins TRBV30 and TRBJ1-3; D ambiguous. There are 13 residues in the CDR3. The V and J ends lost 5 bases and 1 base respectively, with 9 bases between them. CDR1 and CDR2 from the germline V gene are GTSNPN and SVGIG (reference sequence). CDR3 residues: CAWGFNSGNTIYF. The CDR3 DNA sequence: TGTGCCTGGGGGTTTAATTCTGGAAACACCATATATTTT.

The V gene is TRBV7-9, the J gene TRBJ2-7, with D hard to call. There are 13 residues in the CDR3. Trimming took 7 bases from V and 3 from J, leaving 13 bases between them. The germline CDR1 and CDR2 sequences are SEHNR and FQNEAQ (reference sequence). The CDR3 bases are TGTGCCAGCATAGGGCCCCCAAGCTACGAGCAGTACTTC. Residues: CASIGPPSYEQYF.

The chain joins TRBV12-3 or TRBV12-4 to TRBJ2-7, with D possibly matching TRBD2 (5 bases). This CDR3 is built from 12 residues. V was clipped by 5 bases and J by 4 bases, with 9 bases between them. CDR3 coding DNA: TGTGCCAGCAGTCCCAAGCGGTACGAGCAGTACTTC. It is translated as CASSPKRYEQYF.

This chain joins TRBV7-2 and TRBJ2-7; D is unresolved. CDR3 length: 15 residues. The germline V gene has CDR1 SGHTA and CDR2 FQGNSA. V was clipped by 2 bases and J by 0 bases, with 11 bases between them. CDR3 nucleotides: TGTGCCAGCAGCTTAACCTTGGACGGCTCCTACGAGCAGTACTTC. Its protein product is CASSLTLDGSYEQYF.

J is TRBJ2-7 and V is TRBV27, with TRBD1 matching over 8 bases. The germline gives CDR1 MNHEY, CDR2 SMNVEV (reference sequence). This CDR3 spans 14 amino acids. Trimming cost V 6 bases and J 4 bases; bases outside gene matches: 8. The CDR3 sequence: CASSLDRVGYEQYF. DNA of the CDR3: TGTGCCAGCAGCTTGGACAGGGTGGGATACGAGCAGTACTTC.

This chain joins TRBV27 and TRBJ2-1, with D unresolved. Trimming took off 5 bases at V and 6 bases at J, with 14 bases between the two ends. Germline V gene sequence: CDR1 MNHEY, CDR2 SMNVEV (reference sequence). The CDR3 totals 14 residues. This CDR3 is CASSQGPGSNEQFF. The CDR3 coding sequence is TGTGCCAGCAGTCAAGGACCCGGCTCCAATGAGCAGTTCTTC.

CDR3 residues: CASSLTAGVPSGANVLTF. As DNA, the CDR3 is TGTGCCAGCAGCTTAACGGCCGGCGTCCCCTCTGGGGCCAACGTCCTGACTTTC. This chain links TRBV7-3 with TRBJ2-6; D uncertain. Germline V gives CDR1 SGHTA, CDR2 FQGTGA. V gave up 0 bases and J gave up 0 bases, with 12 bases separating them. The CDR3 extends over 18 amino acids.

The chain employs TRBV30 and TRBJ1-4; D remains ambiguous. The germline V gene has CDR1 GTSNPN and CDR2 SVGIG (reference sequence). V lost 3 bases and J lost 8, with 7 bases in between. The CDR3 is 11 residues long. The CDR3 DNA reads TGTGCCTGGAGCTTATACGAAAAACTGTTTTTT. Translating it yields CAWSLYEKLFF.

The chain is built from TRBV24-1 and TRBJ2-1, with D perhaps given as TRBD1 or TRBD2 (5 bases each). V was pared by 3 bases and J by 10 bases, with 12 bases between. CDR3 length equals 13 residues. Germline V gives CDR1 KGHDR, CDR2 SFDVKD. In nucleotides, the CDR3 is TGTGCCACCAGTGATCCCCCTGAGGGGGAGCAGTTCTTC. This translates into CATSDPPEGEQFF.

CDR3 amino acids: CASSSTRFEAFF. The CDR3, as DNA: TGTGCCAGCAGCTCCACGCGGTTTGAAGCTTTCTTT. This chain links TRBV7-6 with TRBJ1-1; D remains unclear. Germline CDR1 is SGHVS and CDR2 is FNYEAQ. This CDR3 spans 12 amino acids. Trimming left V 4 bases short and J 7 bases short, with 10 bases between.

This clonotype was seen only once. The gene calls are TRBV9 and TRBJ2-1, with TRBD2 matching 9 bases. CDR3 length: 16 amino acids. Germline CDR1 reads SGDLS; CDR2 reads YYNGEE. Trimming cost V 0 bases and J 5 bases; bases outside gene matches: 6. CDR3 in amino acids: CASSVEGIAGDNEQFF. CDR3 nucleotide sequence: TGTGCCAGCAGCGTAGAAGGTATAGCGGGAGACAATGAGCAGTTCTTC.

V usage is TRBV6-5 and J usage is TRBJ2-7; TRBD1 matches at 8 bases. V gave up 0 bases and J gave up 5 bases; unmatched junction bases: 3. The CDR3 totals 14 residues. CDR1 is MNHEY and CDR2 is SVGAGI in the germline V gene. The CDR3 region is CASSYSSGGNEQYF. In DNA, the CDR3 is TGTGCCAGCAGTTACTCATCAGGGGGCAACGAGCAGTACTTC.

This clonotype has just one count. The chain links TRBV7-9 to TRBJ2-7, with TRBD2 matching 8 bases. The CDR3 covers 18 residues. Germline V CDR1 and CDR2: SEHNR, FQNEAQ (reference sequence). The ends lost 5 bases at V and 1 base at J; junction bases unmatched: 16. CDR3 region: CASSPRVGSGSGSYEQYF. For the CDR3, the DNA is TGTGCCAGCAGCCCCCGGGTAGGGAGCGGGAGCGGGTCCTACGAGCAGTACTTC.

This rearrangement joins TRBV4-3 to TRBJ1-1, with D perhaps TRBD1 (5 bases). V lost 5 bases to trimming and J lost 10 bases, with 17 bases between them. The CDR3 has 13 amino acids. Germline values: CDR1 LGHNA, CDR2 YSLEER. CDR3 in DNA: TGCGCCAGCAGCTTGGGATCCGGGACTACAGCTTTCTTT. Protein product: CASSLGSGTTAFF.

The CDR3 reads CASSLALRAYEQYF. DNA of the CDR3: TGTGCCAGCAGCTTAGCGCTGAGAGCCTACGAGCAGTACTTC. The chain is built from TRBV7-9 and TRBJ2-7; D is uncertain. Between the trimmed V and J ends, which lost 0 bases and 2 bases, there was a span of 8 bases. Germline V gene lookup returns CDR1 SEHNR and CDR2 FQNEAQ (reference sequence). The CDR3 runs 14 residues.

The chain has TRBV7-9 and TRBJ1-3; D is unresolved. The CDR3 is made up of 15 amino acids. Trimming took off 7 bases at V and 2 bases at J, with 15 bases between the two ends. CDR1 and CDR2 (germline): SEHNR, FQNEAQ (reference sequence). The CDR3 spells CASIPAPGPGNTIYF. The CDR3 DNA follows: TGTGCCAGCATCCCCGCCCCGGGCCCTGGAAACACCATATATTTT.

The genes are TRBV29-1 and TRBJ2-1, with D unclear. The CDR3 length is 12 residues. V dropped 6 bases and J dropped 6 bases, with 12 bases sitting between them. The germline V gene encodes CDR1 SQVTM and CDR2 ANQGSEA. CDR3 sequence reads: CSVIPPGNEQFF. CDR3 nucleotide sequence: TGCAGCGTAATACCGCCTGGCAATGAGCAGTTCTTC.

The chain uses TRBV7-9 and TRBJ2-2, with D unclear. Germline V gene data show CDR1 as SEHNR and CDR2 as FQNEAQ (reference sequence). The CDR3 has 14 residues. With 5 bases removed from V and 6 bases from J, the gap between germline ends came to 13 bases. The CDR3 nucleotides are TGTGCCAGCAGCGCTCTACAGCGTTCCGGGGAGCTGTTTTTT. Translated: CASSALQRSGELFF.

The CDR3 region is CASSSTGSDYGYTF. CDR3 nucleotides: TGTGCCAGCAGTTCGACAGGGTCGGACTATGGCTACACCTTC. The chain carries TRBV12-3 or TRBV12-4 and TRBJ1-2, with TRBD1 matching over 7 bases. J gave up 3 bases and V 4 bases, and 5 bases lay outside the gene matches. The CDR3 runs to 14 residues.

This chain joins TRBV29-1 and TRBJ2-7; D possibly uses TRBD1 or TRBD2 (5 bases each). Trimming stripped 7 bases from V and 0 bases from J, with 31 bases between. Germline values: CDR1 SQVTM, CDR2 ANQGSEA. The CDR3 has 19 amino acids. This CDR3 is CSARVWSRNRTTSSYEQYF. CDR3 coding DNA: TGCAGCGCGAGGGTTTGGAGCCGAAACAGGACCACGAGCTCCTACGAGCAGTACTTC.

The chain combines TRBV2 with TRBJ1-2; D is undetermined. V lost 8 bases to trimming and J lost 4 bases, with 14 bases between them. CDR3 length equals 13 residues. Germline V gene data show CDR1 as SNHLY and CDR2 as FYNNEI. CDR3 residues: CASGFSLPYGYTF. DNA of the CDR3: TGTGCCAGCGGTTTCTCCCTCCCCTATGGCTACACCTTC.